What follows are 8 T cell receptor beta chains derived from one specimen sequenced in a study of beta chain features in type 1 diabetes. Study observations and caveats: Type 1 diabetes patients had TCRB CDR3s that were shorter (moderately but significantly so) in all four CD4+ subsets.

The sequenced template was cDNA made from the entire isolated RNA. Assay: immunoSEQ multiplex PCR; the TCRdb copy retains only in-frame clones and omits some. The sample yields some 660,000 clones, roughly 13% seen once. No antigen has been identified for these receptors. The sample was naive CD4+ T cells from blood. These TCRs come from a young man with type 1 diabetes.

This clone came up a few times. This specimen includes other DNA sequences encoding the same CDR3. CDR3 DNA: TGTGCCAGCAGCTTACCAGCGGGGGGCACAGATACGCAGTATTTT. It translates to CASSLPAGGTDTQYF. This chain connects TRBV7-9 to TRBJ2-3, with 8 positions matching TRBD2. The CDR3 consists of 15 residues. V lost 2 bases and J lost 1; bases outside the gene matches: 2. From germline, CDR1 is SEHNR and CDR2 FQNEAQ (reference sequence).

The rearrangement uses TRBV27 and TRBJ1-2, with 7 bases identical to TRBD1. The V segment lost 4 bases and the J segment 7 bases; nucleotides outside the gene matches: 0. Germline assignment: CDR1 MNHEY and CDR2 SMNVEV (reference sequence). This CDR3 has 11 residues. The chain's CDR3 is CASSSGGGYTF. The CDR3 nucleotides read TGTGCCAGCAGTTCAGGGGGTGGCTACACCTTC.

The CDR3: CASSLFGDRGDSPLHF. The CDR3 nucleotides are TGTGCCAGCAGTTTGTTCGGGGACAGGGGAGATTCACCCCTCCACTTT. This chain links TRBV28 with TRBJ1-6, with TRBD1 identical over 10 bases. The germline V gene encodes CDR1 MDHEN and CDR2 SYDVKM. The CDR3 totals 16 residues. With 3 bases clipped from V and 8 bases from J, the junction kept 7 bases outside the gene matches.

Only a few counts were recorded for this clone. The chain carries TRBV5-6 and TRBJ2-7, with D maybe TRBD1 (5 bases). CDR3 length: 14 amino acids. From germline, CDR1 is SGHDT and CDR2 YYEEEE. V was clipped by 5 bases and J by 3 bases, with 15 bases between them. CDR3 coding DNA: TGTGCCAGCAGGTCGGACACCTCATTCTACGAGCAGTACTTC. Residues: CASRSDTSFYEQYF.

Only a few counts were recorded for this clone. The chain employs TRBV29-1 and TRBJ2-5, with D unclear. CDR3 length: 14 amino acids. Germline assignment: CDR1 SQVTM and CDR2 ANQGSEA. V was clipped by 0 bases and J by 1 base, with 9 bases between them. CDR3 coding DNA: TGCAGCGTTGAAGATGGCAGCCTCCAAGAGACCCAGTACTTC. Protein sequence: CSVEDGSLQETQYF.

This clone was recorded a few times. This chain uses TRBV7-6 with TRBJ2-2; TRBD1 is a possible D gene (6 bases). Germline V gene lookup returns CDR1 SGHVS and CDR2 FNYEAQ. The CDR3 totals 15 residues. V was trimmed by 5 bases and J by 5 bases, leaving 15 bases between them. CDR3 region: CASSPGTRQTGELFF. As DNA, the CDR3 is TGTGCCAGCAGCCCCGGGACACGGCAGACCGGGGAGCTGTTTTTT. Using reference TRBV7-6 and TRBJ2-2 for the parts outside the CDR3, the full variable domain is GAGVSQSPRYKVTKRGQDVALRCDPISGHVSLYWYRQALGQGPEFLTYFNYEAQQDKSGLPNDRFSAERPEGSISTLTIQRTEQRDSAMYRCASSPGTRQTGELFFGEGSRLTVL.

This clone was observed a handful of times. The V call is TRBV15, the J call TRBJ2-1; TRBD1 is a possible D gene (5 bases). Trimming pared 0 bases from V and 10 bases from J, leaving 13 bases between. CDR3 size: 14 residues. Germline CDR1 and CDR2: LNHNV and YYDKDF (reference sequence). This CDR3 is CATSRDTQGWEQFF. The CDR3 DNA follows: TGTGCCACCAGCAGAGACACCCAGGGTTGGGAGCAGTTCTTC.

The rearrangement links TRBV11-3 to TRBJ2-2; D gene uncertain. V was trimmed by 4 bases and J by 5 bases, leaving 8 bases between them. The germline CDR1 and CDR2 sequences are SGHNT and YENEEA. This CDR3 is 13 amino acids long. The DNA of the CDR3 is TGTGCCAGCAGCTCCGGAGTGACCGGGGAGCTGTTTTTT. This sequence encodes CASSSGVTGELFF.